The rows below give T cell receptor beta chains drawn from one sample of a study of beta chain features in type 1 diabetes. Measured with immunoSEQ multiplex PCR; TCRdb has only the in-frame clones, and not every one. This sample has around 400,000 clones, with about 14% found just once. Sequencing was performed on naive CD4+ T cells from blood. The receptor source for this set is a woman younger than 30 in good health. The CDR3 runs from the conserved cysteine through the conserved F or W. Each record gives: D gene, clone size, J gene, V gene, CDR3 DNA, CDR3 protein. A D gene is named only where the DNA matches it firmly. Clone size is shown for a subset of rows, as once, few, many or a class of expanded clone.

NA	NA	TRBJ2-1	TRBV20-1	TGCAGTGCTACGGGGAATGAGCAGTTCTTC	CSATGNEQFF
NA	few	TRBJ1-2	TRBV7-9	TGTGCCAGCAGCTCCCCTTTGTTGCAGGGGATCTATGGCTACACCTTC	CASSSPLLQGIYGYTF
TRBD2	NA	TRBJ2-3	TRBV7-9	TGTGCCAGCACCAAAAGGACTAGTACGTCCGATACGCAGTATTTT	CASTKRTSTSDTQYF
NA	few	TRBJ1-2	TRBV30	TGTGCCTGGAGTGCTCGGACACCTAACTATGGCTACACCTTC	CAWSARTPNYGYTF
TRBD2	few	TRBJ2-3	TRBV4-1	TGCGCCAGCAGCCAAGATGGACTAGCGGGCGCCTACCTCACAGATACGCAGTATTTT	CASSQDGLAGAYLTDTQYF
NA	NA	TRBJ2-7	TRBV5-1	TGCGCCAGCAGCCCTAGGCAGAGGAGGGCCTACGAGCAGTACTTC	CASSPRQRRAYEQYF
NA	NA	TRBJ1-1	TRBV5-1	TGCGCCAGCAGCTTGGAAGGGGCTCTAGGCACTGAAGCTTTCTTT	CASSLEGALGTEAFF
NA	NA	TRBJ2-2	TRBV7-8	TGTGCCAGCAGTATGGACTCCATTCCCGTCACCGGGGAGCTGTTTTTT	CASSMDSIPVTGELFF
TRBD1	NA	TRBJ2-7	TRBV2	TGTGCCAGCGTGGACAGGGCTAACGAGCAGTACTTC	CASVDRANEQYF
TRBD2	few	TRBJ2-2	TRBV7-9	TGTGCCAGCAGCCCCCGAACCGGGACTATGATCACCGGGGAGCTGTTTTTT	CASSPRTGTMITGELFF
TRBD2	few	TRBJ2-1	TRBV18	TGTGCCAGCTCACCAAGGCTAGCGGACTCCTACAATGAGCAGTTCTTC	CASSPRLADSYNEQFF
TRBD1	few	TRBJ2-7	TRBV9	TGTGCCAGCAGCGTAGTTGGGGCAGGGGGCGAGCAGTACTTC	CASSVVGAGGEQYF
TRBD2	NA	TRBJ2-1	TRBV11-2	TGTGCCAGCAGCTCGGGACTAGCGGGAGGGTATGAGCAGTTCTTC	CASSSGLAGGYEQFF
TRBD2	few	TRBJ2-2	TRBV23-1	TGCGCCAGCAGTCAACGACGGGACGGCAGCGGGACGCGGAACACCGGGGAGCTGTTTTTT	CASSQRRDGSGTRNTGELFF
NA	NA	TRBJ2-5	TRBV5-4	TGTGCCAGCAGCTTAGGACGGGGCCAAGAGACCCAGTACTTC	CASSLGRGQETQYF
NA	few	TRBJ2-5	TRBV29-1	TGCAGCGTTGCCCTGCGGGGAAAGGGGTTACAAGAGACCCAGTACTTC	CSVALRGKGLQETQYF
NA	NA	TRBJ1-2	TRBV7-2	TGTGCCAGCAGCTTACAAACGGCTAACTATGGCTACACCTTC	CASSLQTANYGYTF
NA	NA	TRBJ2-6	TRBV5-1	TGCGCCAGCAGACTCCAGGGGTATGGGGCCAACGTCCTGACTTTC	CASRLQGYGANVLTF
TRBD1	few	TRBJ1-1	TRBV9	TGTGCCAGCAGCGTTGACAGGGAGCGAACCACTGAAGCTTTCTTT	CASSVDRERTTEAFF
NA	NA	TRBJ1-1	TRBV5-6	TGTGCCAGCTTGCCAGCGGGGATCCGCCATGGAGCTTTCTTT	CASLPAGIRHGAFF
NA	NA	TRBJ2-5	TRBV20-1	TGCAGTGCTAGTTATAAAGAGACCCAGTACTTC	CSASYKETQYF
TRBD2	NA	TRBJ2-3	TRBV27	TGTGCCAGCAGTTCCCGCCTTCGGGCTAGCGGGCCCACAGATACGCAGTATTTT	CASSSRLRASGPTDTQYF
NA	NA	TRBJ1-2	TRBV30	TGTGCCTGGAGTCCTCTTCAGGGCTACACCTTC	CAWSPLQGYTF
TRBD2	NA	TRBJ2-1	TRBV9	TGTGCCAGCAGCGTTGGCGGGAGGCTTTACAATGAGCAGTTCTTC	CASSVGGRLYNEQFF
TRBD2	few	TRBJ2-4	TRBV29-1	TGCAGCGTTGACCCGGGAGGCAGATTGACCACTCAGTACTTC	CSVDPGGRLTTQYF
TRBD1	NA	TRBJ2-1	TRBV25-1	TGTGCCAGCAGTGAATGGGTATCAGGGGGCAATGAGCAGTTCTTC	CASSEWVSGGNEQFF
TRBD1	few	TRBJ2-6	TRBV19	TGTGCCAGTAGGCGCCGGGACAGGGGACCTGAGGCCAACGTCCTGACTTTC	CASRRRDRGPEANVLTF
TRBD1	few	TRBJ2-7	TRBV27	TGTGCCAGCAGTTCTCGGGACAGGGGCTACGAGCAGTACTTC	CASSSRDRGYEQYF
NA	NA	TRBJ2-7	TRBV28	TGTGCCAGTGTGCGGGACAGCCCCTACGAGCAGTACTTC	CASVRDSPYEQYF
NA	few	TRBJ2-7	TRBV28	TGTGCCAGCAGTGCCTACTACGAGCAGTACTTC	CASSAYYEQYF
NA	NA	TRBJ2-3	TRBV2	TGTGCCAGCAGCGAAGGGCTAGCCAGCACAGATACGCAGTATTTT	CASSEGLASTDTQYF
NA	NA	TRBJ2-2	TRBV27	TGTGCCAGCAGCTCGACTAGAATCACCGGGGAGCTGTTTTTT	CASSSTRITGELFF
TRBD2	few	TRBJ2-1	TRBV29-1	TGCAGCGTCGATAGACTAGCGGGGGGTAATGAGCAGTTCTTC	CSVDRLAGGNEQFF
TRBD2	NA	TRBJ2-1	TRBV11-1	TGTGCCAGCACCTGGGCCGGAGCTAGCGGGAGAAATGAGCAGTTCTTC	CASTWAGASGRNEQFF
TRBD1	NA	TRBJ2-7	TRBV28	TGTGCCAGCAGTTCGGGACAGATCTACGAGCAGTACTTC	CASSSGQIYEQYF
TRBD1	few	TRBJ2-1	TRBV15	TGTGCCACCAGCAGAGGTAAAGGGGGCCCCTACAATGAGCAGTTCTTC	CATSRGKGGPYNEQFF
NA	NA	TRBJ1-5	TRBV5-1	TGCGCCAGCAGCCGGACGGGAAGAGATGGCAATCAGCCCCAGCATTTT	CASSRTGRDGNQPQHF
NA	few	TRBJ2-5	TRBV30	TGTGCCTGGGAGGGGGGGGGTTACGAGACCCAGTACTTC	CAWEGGGYETQYF
NA	few	TRBJ2-4	TRBV7-9	TGTGCCAGCAGCTTAAATAGCTTAGAAAACATTCAGTACTTC	CASSLNSLENIQYF
NA	NA	TRBJ1-2	TRBV28	TGTGCCAGCATAGGAACAGCTACCTATGGCTACACCTTC	CASIGTATYGYTF
TRBD1	NA	TRBJ2-1	TRBV29-1	TGCAGCGGAGGACAGGTTTCCTACAATGAGCAGTTCTTC	CSGGQVSYNEQFF
NA	NA	TRBJ1-1	TRBV5-6	TGTGCCAGCAGCTTGGCAGGCATGAACACTGAAGCTTTCTTT	CASSLAGMNTEAFF
TRBD1	few	TRBJ2-7	TRBV6-5	TGTGCCAGCAGTTATACGACAGGGGCAGACGAGCAGTACTTC	CASSYTTGADEQYF
NA	NA	TRBJ2-3	TRBV5-1	TGCGCCAGCAGCCTTAGTACCAGCGGGCTGCCGGGAGATACGCAGTATTTT	CASSLSTSGLPGDTQYF
NA	NA	TRBJ2-3	TRBV21-1	TGTGCCAGCAGCCACCTCCAGGGGGCGCATACAGATACGCAGTATTTT	CASSHLQGAHTDTQYF
NA	NA	TRBJ1-1	TRBV30	TGTGCCTGGAGTGTACGGGTTTTCAACACTGAAGCTTTCTTT	CAWSVRVFNTEAFF